This T cell receptor beta chain stems from a study of identical twins. Points from the study as a whole: Twin-shared out-of-frame alpha sequences showed excess low generation probability.

This clonotype was recorded many times. Its specificity is unknown. TCRdb independently ran MiXCR on the 5' RACE reads; one entry per CDR3 protein. The repertoire holds some 270,000 distinct CDR3 sequences, with 6.5% to 9.5% as singletons. Another study also made use of these data, one on yellow fever vaccine responses in identical twins.

Input material: CD8+ T cells sorted from blood. The TCR was taken from a woman aged 18-29 years in good health.

The CDR3 DNA reads TGTGCCAGCAGCTTAGAGGCGAGAGAAGCCTACGAGCAGTACTTC. Amino acid sequence: CASSLEAREAYEQYF. The rearrangement uses TRBV7-6 and TRBJ2-7; D uncertain. This CDR3 contains 15 residues. The germline CDR1 and CDR2 sequences are SGHVS and FNYEAQ. The V end lost 1 base, the J end lost 2 bases, and 12 bases lay between the germline ends.